This T cell receptor beta chain is from a study of T cell responses to AZD1222 COVID-19 vaccine. Whole-study results and caveats: Across the whole spike, CD4 TCRs peaked at regions 160-218 and 743-854. Repertoire collection took place solely once the T cell response had peaked.

Per the germline V gene, CDR1 is LGHNA and CDR2 is YSLEER. The CDR3 contains 14 residues. Trimming removed 0 bases at V and 6 bases at J, with 8 bases between. Sequenced by immunoSEQ multiplex PCR; TCRdb stores in-frame clones only, minus some. The repertoire has about 120,000 clones, about 86% of them found once; the top ten carry about 16%. As for this clone: What it binds is not known.

The sequences come from peripheral blood, collected 28 days after the second AZD1222 dose. This TCR came from an adult who received the AZD1222 COVID-19 vaccine. V and J are TRBV4-3 and TRBJ2-2; D not resolved. The CDR3 region is CASSQEWRPGELFF. The CDR3 DNA is TGCGCCAGCAGCCAAGAATGGAGACCCGGGGAGCTGTTTTTT.